These 11 T cell receptor beta chains were sequenced from one sample in a study of cytomegalovirus exposure and HLA in healthy donors. The PCR employed 60 Vbeta primers together with 13 Jbeta primers. Using immunoSEQ multiplex PCR, the repertoire was profiled, and TCRdb retains in-frame clones only, with some absent. The sample lists 150,000 to 200,000 clones; around 80% were seen once. The specimen was PBMCs. The receptors were gathered from a woman in her 30s in good health and CMV-seropositive.

The chain joins TRBV7-6 to TRBJ2-1; D is perhaps TRBD2 (6 bases). The ends were cut back, 8 bases at V and 0 bases at J, with 29 bases in the middle. Looked up from germline, CDR1 is SGHVS and CDR2 is FNYEAQ. The CDR3 extends over 20 amino acids. CDR3 protein: CASAPGFSGSFTSSYNEQFF. CDR3 coding DNA: TGTGCCAGCGCACCCGGTTTTAGCGGCTCCTTTACAAGCTCCTACAATGAGCAGTTCTTC.

The chain recombines TRBV4-1 with TRBJ1-5, with D unresolved. V was trimmed by 3 bases and J by 5 bases, leaving 8 bases between them. Per the germline V gene, CDR1 is MGHRA and CDR2 is YSYEKL. CDR3 length equals 13 residues. In nucleotides, the CDR3 is TGCGCCAGCAGCCAGGCAGGTTATCAGCCCCAGCATTTT. Protein product: CASSQAGYQPQHF.

The V and J genes are TRBV27 and TRBJ2-7; possibly TRBD2 for D (6 bases). This CDR3 contains 14 residues. V lost 6 bases to trimming and J lost 3 bases, with 15 bases between them. From germline, CDR1 is MNHEY and CDR2 SMNVEV (reference sequence). The CDR3 region has the DNA TGTGCCAGCAGGGGAGTTAACGGGAGCTACGAGCAGTACTTC. Amino acids: CASRGVNGSYEQYF.

There are a few counts of this clone. The CDR3 here is CASSVAGTGYEKLFF. The CDR3, as DNA: TGTGCCAGCAGCGTAGCTGGGACAGGGTATGAAAAACTGTTTTTT. V gene TRBV9 combines with J gene TRBJ1-4; 9 bases are shared with TRBD1. Germline loops: CDR1 SGDLS, CDR2 YYNGEE. V shed 0 bases, J shed 6 bases, and the junction held 3 bases outside the gene matches. The CDR3 is 15 amino acids. Filled out from reference TRBV9 and TRBJ1-4, the complete variable domain reads DSGVTQTPKHLITATGQRVTLRCSPRSGDLSVYWYQQSLDQGLQFLIQYYNGEERAKGNILERFSAQQFPDLHSELNLSSLELGDSALYFCASSVAGTGYEKLFFGSGTQLSVL.

J is TRBJ1-1 and V is TRBV18; D is unresolved. Germline values: CDR1 KGHSH, CDR2 LQKENI. The CDR3 covers 17 residues. The V end was cut by 3 bases, the J end by 0 bases, with 17 bases between. The CDR3 DNA reads as TGTGCCAGCTCACCCAGCGCTCTTACCCTAATGAACACTGAAGCTTTCTTT. Protein sequence: CASSPSALTLMNTEAFF. The entire variable domain, with the rest obtained from reference TRBV18 and TRBJ1-1, is as follows: NAGVMQNPRHLVRRRGQEARLRCSPMKGHSHVYWYRQLPEEGLKFMVYLQKENIIDESGMPKERFSAEFPKEGPSILRIQQVVRGDSAAYFCASSPSALTLMNTEAFFGQGTRLTVV.

The V call is TRBV28, the J call TRBJ2-3; perhaps TRBD1 as D (5 bases). Germline CDR1 reads MDHEN; CDR2 reads SYDVKM. The CDR3 covers 14 residues. The V gene lost 8 bases and the J gene lost 1 base, with 13 bases spanning the gap. The CDR3 here is CASGARVGTDTQYF. The CDR3, as DNA: TGTGCCAGCGGGGCCCGGGTTGGCACAGATACGCAGTATTTT. Variable domain in full (rest from reference TRBV28 and TRBJ2-3): DVKVTQSSRYLVKRTGEKVFLECVQDMDHENMFWYRQDPGLGLRLIYFSYDVKMKEKGDIPEGYSVSREKKERFSLILESASTNQTSMYLCASGARVGTDTQYFGPGTRLTVL.

The chain is built from TRBV9 and TRBJ2-5; D is undetermined. V lost 0 bases, J lost 5 bases, and 5 bases lay in between. The CDR3 sequence is 12 residues long. From germline, CDR1 is SGDLS and CDR2 YYNGEE. CDR3 nucleotide sequence: TGTGCCAGCAGCGTAGAGGAGGAGACCCAGTACTTC. Translated: CASSVEEETQYF. Combining the CDR3 with reference TRBV9 and TRBJ2-5 gives the whole variable domain DSGVTQTPKHLITATGQRVTLRCSPRSGDLSVYWYQQSLDQGLQFLIQYYNGEERAKGNILERFSAQQFPDLHSELNLSSLELGDSALYFCASSVEEETQYFGPGTRLLVL.

The genes are TRBV4-1 and TRBJ1-2; 7 bases agree with TRBD1. V was clipped by 6 bases and J by 7 bases; unmatched bases: 23. CDR1 and CDR2 from the germline V gene are MGHRA and YSYEKL. The CDR3 extends over 18 amino acids. This chain's CDR3 is CASSHGGGRGELVGGYTF. The CDR3 coding sequence is TGCGCCAGCAGTCACGGTGGGGGCAGGGGGGAGCTGGTGGGTGGCTACACCTTC.

The J gene is TRBJ2-1, the V gene TRBV28; TRBD2 matches at 7 bases. The ends lost 6 bases at V and 7 bases at J; junction bases unmatched: 12. The CDR3 consists of 15 residues. Germline V gene data show CDR1 as MDHEN and CDR2 as SYDVKM. The CDR3 sequence: CASRLASGGGNEQFF. CDR3 DNA: TGTGCCAGCAGGCTAGCAAGTGGGGGGGGGAATGAGCAGTTCTTC.

The rearrangement links TRBV5-8 to TRBJ1-2; no clear D gene. CDR1 and CDR2 (germline): SGHTS, YDEGEE. The CDR3 is made up of 13 amino acids. The V end was cut by 3 bases, the J end by 4 bases, with 10 bases between. CDR3 bases: TGTGCCAGCAGCTCCACAGTAATCTATGGCTACACCTTC. Its translation is CASSSTVIYGYTF.

This clone occurred once. The rearrangement links TRBV6-1 to TRBJ2-7; 11 bases line up with TRBD2. Looked up from germline, CDR1 is MNHNS and CDR2 is SASEGT. J lost 5 bases, V lost 11 bases, and 11 bases had no gene match. This CDR3 region has 14 residues. CDR3 coding DNA: TGTGCCCTGCAACCGGCTAGCGGGAGGAACGAGCAGTACTTC. This codes for CALQPASGRNEQYF.